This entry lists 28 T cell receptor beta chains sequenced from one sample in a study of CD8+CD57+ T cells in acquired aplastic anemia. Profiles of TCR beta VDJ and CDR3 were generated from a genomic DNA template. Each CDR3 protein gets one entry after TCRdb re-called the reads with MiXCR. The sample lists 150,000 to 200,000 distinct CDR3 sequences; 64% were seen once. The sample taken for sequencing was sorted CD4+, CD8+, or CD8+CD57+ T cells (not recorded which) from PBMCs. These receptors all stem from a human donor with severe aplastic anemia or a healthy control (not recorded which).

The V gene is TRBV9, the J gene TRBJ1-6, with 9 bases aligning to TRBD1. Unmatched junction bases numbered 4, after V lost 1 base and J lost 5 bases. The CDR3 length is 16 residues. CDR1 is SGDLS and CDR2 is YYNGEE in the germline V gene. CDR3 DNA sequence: TGTGCCAGCAGCGTAAAGCGGGACAGGGATAATTCACCCCTCCACTTT. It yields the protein CASSVKRDRDNSPLHF. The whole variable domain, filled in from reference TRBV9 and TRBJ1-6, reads DSGVTQTPKHLITATGQRVTLRCSPRSGDLSVYWYQQSLDQGLQFLIQYYNGEERAKGNILERFSAQQFPDLHSELNLSSLELGDSALYFCASSVKRDRDNSPLHFGNGTRLTVT.

Written as DNA, the CDR3 is TGCAGTGCTAGAGAAAGCGGGGGGGCCTTCCGGTACTTC. The encoded protein is CSARESGGAFRYF. This sequence joins TRBV20-1 and TRBJ2-7; 10 bases agree with TRBD2. V gave up 0 bases and J gave up 12 bases; unmatched junction bases: 8. The germline CDR1 and CDR2 sequences are DFQATT and SNEGSKA (reference sequence). The CDR3 is made up of 13 amino acids.

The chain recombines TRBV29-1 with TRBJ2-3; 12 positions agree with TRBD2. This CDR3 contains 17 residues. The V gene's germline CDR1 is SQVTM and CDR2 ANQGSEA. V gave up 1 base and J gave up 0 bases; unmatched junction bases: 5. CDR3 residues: CSVEGGTSGLSTDTQYF. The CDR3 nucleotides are TGCAGCGTTGAAGGGGGGACTAGCGGGCTAAGCACAGATACGCAGTATTTT.

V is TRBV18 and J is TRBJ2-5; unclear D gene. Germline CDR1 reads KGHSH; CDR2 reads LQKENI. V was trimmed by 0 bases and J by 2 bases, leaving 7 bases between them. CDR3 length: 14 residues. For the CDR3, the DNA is TGTGCCAGCTCACCACCGGCTCATCAAGAGACCCAGTACTTC. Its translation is CASSPPAHQETQYF. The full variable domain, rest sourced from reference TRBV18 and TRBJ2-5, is NAGVMQNPRHLVRRRGQEARLRCSPMKGHSHVYWYRQLPEEGLKFMVYLQKENIIDESGMPKERFSAEFPKEGPSILRIQQVVRGDSAAYFCASSPPAHQETQYFGPGTRLLVL.

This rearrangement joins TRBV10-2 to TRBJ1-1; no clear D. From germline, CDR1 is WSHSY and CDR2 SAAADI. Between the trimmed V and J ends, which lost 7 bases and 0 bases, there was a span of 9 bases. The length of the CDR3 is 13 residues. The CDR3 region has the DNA TGCGCCAGCACGGGAGGTTTGAACACTGAAGCTTTCTTT. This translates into CASTGGLNTEAFF.

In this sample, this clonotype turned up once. The CDR3 loop reads CASREGLAETDTQYF. The CDR3 coding sequence is TGTGCCAGCAGGGAGGGACTAGCGGAAACAGATACGCAGTATTTT. The V call is TRBV6-1, the J call TRBJ2-3; 11 positions match TRBD2. The CDR3 totals 15 residues. Per the germline V gene, CDR1 is MNHNS and CDR2 is SASEGT. The junction had 5 bases not matched to a gene; V was cut back by 6 bases and J by 3 bases.

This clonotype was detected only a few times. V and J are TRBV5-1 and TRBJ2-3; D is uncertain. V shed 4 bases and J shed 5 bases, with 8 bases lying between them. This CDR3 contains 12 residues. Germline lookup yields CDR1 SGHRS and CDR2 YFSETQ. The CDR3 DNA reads TGCGCCAGCAGCCCCTATCGAGATACGCAGTATTTT. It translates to CASSPYRDTQYF.

CDR3 in DNA: TGTGCCAGCAGCCCAATTCTCATGGACGCGATCACTGAAGCTTTCTTT. Protein product: CASSPILMDAITEAFF. The chain employs TRBV3-1 and TRBJ1-1; D gene ambiguous. Germline values: CDR1 LGHDT, CDR2 YNNKEL (reference sequence). The CDR3 totals 16 residues. The V gene lost 4 bases and the J gene lost 4 bases, with 19 bases spanning the gap. Full variable domain (missing parts from reference TRBV3-1 and TRBJ1-1): DTAVSQTPKYLVTQMGNDKSIKCEQNLGHDTMYWYKQDSKKFLKIMFSYNNKELIINETVPNRFSPKSPDKAHLNLHINSLELGDSAVYFCASSPILMDAITEAFFGQGTRLTVV.

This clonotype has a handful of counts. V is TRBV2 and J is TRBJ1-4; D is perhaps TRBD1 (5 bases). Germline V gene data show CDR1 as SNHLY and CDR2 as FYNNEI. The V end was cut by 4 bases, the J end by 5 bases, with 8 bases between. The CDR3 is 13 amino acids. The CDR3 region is CASSGQGNEKLFF. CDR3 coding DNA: TGTGCCAGCAGTGGTCAGGGAAATGAAAAACTGTTTTTT.

This CDR3 is CATSDLGTESNTGELFF. The CDR3 DNA reads TGTGCCACCAGTGACCTCGGGACAGAATCGAACACCGGGGAGCTGTTTTTT. V gene TRBV24-1 combines with J gene TRBJ2-2, with 7 bases identical to TRBD1. Germline lookup yields CDR1 KGHDR and CDR2 SFDVKD. V lost 4 bases to trimming and J lost 0 bases; unmatched junction nucleotides: 7. The CDR3 loop spans 17 amino acids.

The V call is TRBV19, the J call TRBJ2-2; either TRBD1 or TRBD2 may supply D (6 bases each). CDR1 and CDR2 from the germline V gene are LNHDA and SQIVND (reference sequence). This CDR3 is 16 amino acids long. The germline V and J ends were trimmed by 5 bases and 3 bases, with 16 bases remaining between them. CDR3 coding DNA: TGTGCCAGTAGTCTAGGGGGGCGCATGTACACCGGGGAGCTGTTTTTT. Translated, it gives CASSLGGRMYTGELFF.

Here the CDR3 reads CASSTYRPSNQPQHF. The CDR3 DNA reads as TGTGCCAGTAGTACCTATCGCCCAAGCAATCAGCCCCAGCATTTT. V and J are TRBV19 and TRBJ1-5; D is unclear. Germline-derived CDR1 and CDR2 are LNHDA and SQIVND (reference sequence). V dropped 4 bases and J dropped 1 base, with 11 bases sitting between them. The length of the CDR3 is 15 residues.

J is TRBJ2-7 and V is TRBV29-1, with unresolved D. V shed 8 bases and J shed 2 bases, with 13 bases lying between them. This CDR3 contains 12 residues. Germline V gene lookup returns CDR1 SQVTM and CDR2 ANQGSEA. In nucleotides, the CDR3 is TGCAGCTTGGAAATTAGACCCTACGAGCAGTACTTC. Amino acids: CSLEIRPYEQYF.

The CDR3 coding sequence is TGCAGTGCTAGAAAGTACGGCAGCTATGAGCAGTTCTTC. It yields the protein CSARKYGSYEQFF. The gene calls are TRBV20-1 and TRBJ2-1; no firm D call. V lost 2 bases and J lost 8, with 13 bases in between. Germline lookup yields CDR1 DFQATT and CDR2 SNEGSKA (reference sequence). This CDR3 spans 13 amino acids.

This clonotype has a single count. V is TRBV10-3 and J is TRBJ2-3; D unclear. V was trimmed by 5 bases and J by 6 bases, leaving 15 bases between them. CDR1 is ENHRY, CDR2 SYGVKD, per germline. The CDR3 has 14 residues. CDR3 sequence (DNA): TGTGCCATCAGTCCTACATCCAACAATGATACGCAGTATTTT. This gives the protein CAISPTSNNDTQYF.

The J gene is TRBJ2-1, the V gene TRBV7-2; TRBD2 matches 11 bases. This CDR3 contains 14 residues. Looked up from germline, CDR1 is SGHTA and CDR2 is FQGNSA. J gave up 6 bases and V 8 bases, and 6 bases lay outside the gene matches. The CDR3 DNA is TGTGCCAGCCGCGGGACTAGCGGTATCAATGAGCAGTTCTTC. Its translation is CASRGTSGINEQFF.

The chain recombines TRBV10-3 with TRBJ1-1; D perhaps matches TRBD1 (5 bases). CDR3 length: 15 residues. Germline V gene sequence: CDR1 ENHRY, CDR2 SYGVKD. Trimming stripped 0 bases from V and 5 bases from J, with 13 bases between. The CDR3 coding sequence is TGTGCCATCAGTGAGTCTCGGGCCGAGGGGACTGAAGCTTTCTTT. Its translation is CAISESRAEGTEAFF.

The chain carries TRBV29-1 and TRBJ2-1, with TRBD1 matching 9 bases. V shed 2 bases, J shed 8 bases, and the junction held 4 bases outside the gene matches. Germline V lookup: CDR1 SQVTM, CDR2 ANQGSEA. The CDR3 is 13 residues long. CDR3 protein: CSVEHRGHDEQFF. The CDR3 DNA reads TGCAGCGTTGAACACAGGGGGCACGATGAGCAGTTCTTC.

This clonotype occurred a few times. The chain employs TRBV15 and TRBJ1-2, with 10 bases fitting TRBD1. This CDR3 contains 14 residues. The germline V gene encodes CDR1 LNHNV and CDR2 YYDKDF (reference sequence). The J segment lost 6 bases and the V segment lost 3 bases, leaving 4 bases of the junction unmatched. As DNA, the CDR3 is TGTGCCACCAGCAGTGACAGGGGGCAGGATGGCTACACCTTC. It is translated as CATSSDRGQDGYTF.

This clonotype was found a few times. The CDR3: CASSAGLAGGPGAGELFF. CDR3 nucleotides: TGTGCCAGCAGTGCCGGACTAGCGGGGGGGCCGGGGGCCGGGGAGCTGTTTTTT. The chain couples TRBV13 to TRBJ2-2, with TRBD2 matching over 15 bases. CDR3 length: 18 residues. Germline CDR1 PRHDT, CDR2 FYEKMQ (reference sequence). J was trimmed by 6 bases and V by 6 bases; bases with no gene match: 11. Together with reference TRBV13 and TRBJ2-2, the CDR3 gives the full variable domain: AAGVIQSPRHLIKEKRETATLKCYPIPRHDTVYWYQQGPGQDPQFLISFYEKMQSDKGSIPDRFSAQQFSDYHSELNMSSLELGDSALYFCASSAGLAGGPGAGELFFGEGSRLTVL.

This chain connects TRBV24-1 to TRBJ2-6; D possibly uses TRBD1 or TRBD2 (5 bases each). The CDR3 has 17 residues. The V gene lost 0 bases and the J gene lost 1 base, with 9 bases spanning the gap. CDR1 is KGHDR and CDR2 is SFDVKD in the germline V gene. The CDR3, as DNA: TGTGCCACCAGTGATTTGCGGGGCGGGTCTGGGGCCAACGTCCTGACTTTC. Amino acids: CATSDLRGGSGANVLTF.

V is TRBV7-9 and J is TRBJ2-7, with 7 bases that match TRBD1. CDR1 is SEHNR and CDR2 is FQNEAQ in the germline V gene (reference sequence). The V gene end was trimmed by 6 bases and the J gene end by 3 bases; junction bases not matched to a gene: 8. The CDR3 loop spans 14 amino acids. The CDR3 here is CASSLTTGIYEQYF. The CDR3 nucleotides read TGTGCCAGCAGTCTCACGACAGGGATCTACGAGCAGTACTTC.

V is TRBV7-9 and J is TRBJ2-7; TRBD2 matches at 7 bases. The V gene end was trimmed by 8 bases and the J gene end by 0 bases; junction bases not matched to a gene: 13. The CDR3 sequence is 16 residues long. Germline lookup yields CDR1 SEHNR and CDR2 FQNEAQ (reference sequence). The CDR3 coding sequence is TGTGCCAGCGTCTGGGGGGGAGGCCCAACCTCCTACGAGCAGTACTTC. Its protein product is CASVWGGGPTSYEQYF.

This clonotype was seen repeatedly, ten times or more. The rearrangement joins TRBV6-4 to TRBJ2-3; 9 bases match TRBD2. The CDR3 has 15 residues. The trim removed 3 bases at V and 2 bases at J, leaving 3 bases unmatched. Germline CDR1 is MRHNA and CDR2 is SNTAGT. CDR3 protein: CASSEASGDTDTQYF. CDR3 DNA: TGTGCCAGCAGTGAAGCTAGCGGGGACACAGATACGCAGTATTTT.

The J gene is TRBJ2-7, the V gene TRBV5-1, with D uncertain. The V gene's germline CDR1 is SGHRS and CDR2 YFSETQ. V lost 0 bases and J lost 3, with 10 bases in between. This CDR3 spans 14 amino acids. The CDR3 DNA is TGCGCCAGCAGCTTGGAGCAGACAAACTACGAGCAGTACTTC. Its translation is CASSLEQTNYEQYF.

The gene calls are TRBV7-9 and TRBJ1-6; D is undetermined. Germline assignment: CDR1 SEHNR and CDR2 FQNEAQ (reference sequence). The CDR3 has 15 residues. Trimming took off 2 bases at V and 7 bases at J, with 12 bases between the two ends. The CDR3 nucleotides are TGTGCCAGCAGCTTAACGGACTCGGGGAATTCACCCCTCCACTTT. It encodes CASSLTDSGNSPLHF.

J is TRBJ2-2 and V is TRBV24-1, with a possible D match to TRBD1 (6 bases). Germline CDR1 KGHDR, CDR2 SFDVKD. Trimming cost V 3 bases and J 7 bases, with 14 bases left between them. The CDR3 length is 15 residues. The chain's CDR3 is CATSDKQDSNGELFF. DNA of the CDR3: TGTGCCACCAGTGATAAACAGGACAGTAACGGGGAGCTGTTTTTT.

In DNA, the CDR3 is TGTGCCAGCAGTGGAACAGGGGCCAATCAGCCCCAGCATTTT. Translation gives CASSGTGANQPQHF. The chain carries TRBV2 and TRBJ1-5; 7 nucleotides align to TRBD1. V gave up 4 bases and J gave up 3 bases; unmatched junction bases: 3. From germline, CDR1 is SNHLY and CDR2 FYNNEI. CDR3 size: 14 residues.